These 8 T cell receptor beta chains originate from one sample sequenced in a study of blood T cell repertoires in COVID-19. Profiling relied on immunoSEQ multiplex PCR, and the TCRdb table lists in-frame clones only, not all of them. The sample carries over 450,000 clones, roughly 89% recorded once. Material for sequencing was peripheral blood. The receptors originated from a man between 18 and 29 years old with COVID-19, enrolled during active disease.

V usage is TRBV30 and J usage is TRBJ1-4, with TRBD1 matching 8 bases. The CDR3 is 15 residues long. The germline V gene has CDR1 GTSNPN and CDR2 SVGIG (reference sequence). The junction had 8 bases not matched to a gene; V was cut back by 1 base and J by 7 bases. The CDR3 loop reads CAWSERQGQGEKLFF. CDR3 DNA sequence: TGTGCCTGGAGTGAAAGACAGGGGCAAGGTGAAAAACTGTTTTTT.

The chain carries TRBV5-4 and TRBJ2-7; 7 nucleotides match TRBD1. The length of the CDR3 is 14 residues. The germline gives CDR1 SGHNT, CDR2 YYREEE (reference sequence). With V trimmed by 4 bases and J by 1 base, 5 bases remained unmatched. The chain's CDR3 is CASSPKTGSYEQYF. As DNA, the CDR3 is TGTGCCAGCAGCCCCAAGACAGGGTCCTACGAGCAGTACTTC.

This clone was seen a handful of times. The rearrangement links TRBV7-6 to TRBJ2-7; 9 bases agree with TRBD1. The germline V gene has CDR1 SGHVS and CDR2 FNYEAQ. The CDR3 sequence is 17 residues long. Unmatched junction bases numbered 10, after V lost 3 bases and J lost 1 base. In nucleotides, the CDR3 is TGTGCCAGCAGCTTGGGGACAGGGTGGGGGACGTCCTACGAGCAGTACTTC. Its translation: CASSLGTGWGTSYEQYF.

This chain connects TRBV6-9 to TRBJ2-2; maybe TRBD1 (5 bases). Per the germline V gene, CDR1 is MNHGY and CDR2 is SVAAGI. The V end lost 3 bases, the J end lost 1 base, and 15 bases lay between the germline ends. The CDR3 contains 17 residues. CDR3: CASSYPIVGQNTGELFF. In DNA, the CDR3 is TGTGCCAGCAGTTACCCCATCGTCGGACAGAACACCGGGGAGCTGTTTTTT.

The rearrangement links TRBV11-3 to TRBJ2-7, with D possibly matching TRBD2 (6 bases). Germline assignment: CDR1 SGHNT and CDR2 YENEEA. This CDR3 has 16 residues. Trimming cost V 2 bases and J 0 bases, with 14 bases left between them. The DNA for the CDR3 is TGTGCCAGCAGCTTATCGGGGGTCTCCTCCTCCTACGAGCAGTACTTC. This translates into CASSLSGVSSSYEQYF.

CDR3 coding DNA: TGTGCCAGCAGCTTAGTGAGACACGATGAGCAGTTCTTC. Its translation: CASSLVRHDEQFF. The V gene is TRBV11-3, the J gene TRBJ2-1, with D uncertain. Trimming shortened V by 1 base and J by 8 bases, and 9 bases separated the two germline ends. Germline V gene sequence: CDR1 SGHNT, CDR2 YENEEA. This CDR3 comprises 13 residues.

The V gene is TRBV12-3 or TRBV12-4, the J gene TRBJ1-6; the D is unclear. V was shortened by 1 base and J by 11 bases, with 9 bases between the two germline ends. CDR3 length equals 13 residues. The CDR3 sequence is CASSLGLSTPLHF. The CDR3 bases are TGTGCCAGCAGTTTAGGCCTATCGACACCCCTCCACTTT.

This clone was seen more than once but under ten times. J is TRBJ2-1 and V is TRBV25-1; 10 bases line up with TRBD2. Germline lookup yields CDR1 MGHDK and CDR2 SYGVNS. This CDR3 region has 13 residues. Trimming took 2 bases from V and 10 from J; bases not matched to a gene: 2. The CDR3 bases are TGTGCCAGCAGTGAACATAGCGGGAGGGAGCAGTTCTTC. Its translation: CASSEHSGREQFF.